The rows below give T cell receptor beta chains drawn from one sample of a study of read filtering for tumor transcriptome and immune sequencing. Each CDR3 protein gets one entry after TCRdb re-called the reads with MiXCR. The repertoire holds around 41,000 distinct CDR3 sequences, around 15% seen once, with roughly 18% in the top ten. The sequenced sample consisted of a population of CD138-negative cells sorted from bone marrow. Receptor source: a donor aged 40 or older with multiple myeloma. Each CDR3 is given with its conserved first and last residue. The order of the fields is V gene, J gene, D gene, clone size, CDR3 DNA, CDR3 protein. The D gene is left open where the match is weak. Not all rows give a size; the values are once, few, many and, for expanded clones, a class.

V gene: TRBV20-1
J gene: TRBJ1-6
D gene: .
clone size: few
CDR3 DNA: TGCAGTGCTAGAGATCCGCGCTCCTATAATTCCCCCCTCCGCTTT
CDR3 protein: CSARDPRSYNSPLRF

V gene: TRBV7-9
J gene: TRBJ1-5
D gene: .
clone size: many
CDR3 DNA: TGTGCCAGCAGCTTATACGGCGATCAGCCCCAGCATTTT
CDR3 protein: CASSLYGDQPQHF

V gene: TRBV28
J gene: TRBJ2-3
D gene: .
clone size: many
CDR3 DNA: TGTGCCAGCAGTGTGCAAGATACGCAGTATTTT
CDR3 protein: CASSVQDTQYF

V gene: TRBV28
J gene: TRBJ1-2
D gene: .
clone size: many
CDR3 DNA: TGTGCCAGCAGTTTAACGAAGGGGGACTATGGCTACACCTTC
CDR3 protein: CASSLTKGDYGYTF

V gene: TRBV12-3/TRBV12-4
J gene: TRBJ2-2
D gene: .
clone size: .
CDR3 DNA: TGTGCCTGGGACCCGTCGAACACCGGGGGGCTGTTTTTT
CDR3 protein: CAWDPSNTGGLFF

V gene: TRBV7-9
J gene: TRBJ2-2
D gene: .
clone size: many
CDR3 DNA: TGTGCCAGCAGCTTAGCCAGCGGGAACACCGGGGAGCTGTTTTTT
CDR3 protein: CASSLASGNTGELFF

V gene: TRBV27
J gene: TRBJ2-1
D gene: .
clone size: many
CDR3 DNA: TGTGCCAGCAGTTTATCGGTCAGGGGAAATGAGCAGTTCTTC
CDR3 protein: CASSLSVRGNEQFF

V gene: TRBV27
J gene: TRBJ2-7
D gene: .
clone size: many
CDR3 DNA: TGTGCCAGCAGTCCACGAAGGGAGTACGAGCAGTACTTC
CDR3 protein: CASSPRREYEQYF

V gene: TRBV7-8
J gene: TRBJ1-5
D gene: .
clone size: many
CDR3 DNA: TGTGCCAGCAGCTCTTATGGGGCGGGGGAAAATCAGCCCCAGCATTTT
CDR3 protein: CASSSYGAGENQPQHF

V gene: TRBV4-1
J gene: TRBJ2-3
D gene: TRBD2
clone size: many
CDR3 DNA: TGCGCCAGCAGCCAAGACCCTAGCGGCTTCACAGATACGCAGTATTTT
CDR3 protein: CASSQDPSGFTDTQYF

V gene: TRBV4-1
J gene: TRBJ1-5
D gene: .
clone size: many
CDR3 DNA: TGCGCCAGCAGCCAAGGTGTCAGGGTTCAGCCCCAGCATTTT
CDR3 protein: CASSQGVRVQPQHF

V gene: TRBV12-3/TRBV12-4
J gene: TRBJ1-2
D gene: .
clone size: many
CDR3 DNA: TGTGCCAGCAGTTTCGGCGTGGGCGATGGCTACACCTTC
CDR3 protein: CASSFGVGDGYTF